This T cell receptor beta chain stems from a study of graft-versus-host responses after intestinal transplantation. Points from the study as a whole: Maximum circulating GvH clone levels tracked with early post-transplant HvG decreases.

Responders that carried the CFSE label, some 200,000 of them, were plated with some 200,000 irradiated, violet-dye-labeled stimulator cells. Sequenced by immunoSEQ multiplex PCR; TCRdb stores in-frame clones only, minus some. Of 10,000 to 15,000 clones listed, less than 40% are singletons. CDR1 and CDR2 (germline): LGHNA, YNFKEQ. V dropped 4 bases and J dropped 6; count of bases not matched to a gene: 12. The CDR3 is 16 residues long. Source: alloreactive CD8+ T cells from a mixed lymphocyte reaction culture, taken before intestinal transplant. Stated subset: CFSE-low proliferating T cells sorted from approximately 6-day pre-transplant mixed lymphocyte reaction (GvH or HvG direction). V and J are TRBV4-2 and TRBJ2-1; 7 nucleotides agree with TRBD2. The sequence was obtained from a human patient who received an intestinal transplant. The chain's CDR3 is CASSPLQWEGPNEQFF. CDR3 DNA: TGTGCCAGCAGCCCATTGCAGTGGGAGGGCCCCAATGAGCAGTTCTTC.